This T cell receptor beta chain comes out of a study of blood T cell repertoires in COVID-19. Study-wide context: PBMCs, B-cell-depleted T cells, or T cells were the source of the cDNA or gDNA that made up the material.

The table lists this clone with a few counts. The germline CDR1 and CDR2 sequences are KGHSH and LQKENI. The V gene lost 1 base and the J gene lost 6 bases, with 9 bases spanning the gap. The CDR3 is 14 amino acids. As processed by the authors: Reference gene primer amplification gave estimated nucleated cell counts. Method: immunoSEQ multiplex PCR; TCRdb's copy keeps in-frame clones and lacks some. That table gives V, J and clone size, and the DNA gave D and trimming. The sample lists more than 100,000 clones, approximately 88% seen once, with around 12% in the top ten. The sequence derives from a human donor in a cohort sampled during active COVID-19. Sequenced material: peripheral blood. V usage is TRBV18 and J usage is TRBJ2-2; D might be TRBD2 (6 bases). The CDR3 here is CASSPRGESGELFF. DNA of the CDR3: TGTGCCAGCTCACCACGGGGGGAATCCGGGGAGCTGTTTTTT.